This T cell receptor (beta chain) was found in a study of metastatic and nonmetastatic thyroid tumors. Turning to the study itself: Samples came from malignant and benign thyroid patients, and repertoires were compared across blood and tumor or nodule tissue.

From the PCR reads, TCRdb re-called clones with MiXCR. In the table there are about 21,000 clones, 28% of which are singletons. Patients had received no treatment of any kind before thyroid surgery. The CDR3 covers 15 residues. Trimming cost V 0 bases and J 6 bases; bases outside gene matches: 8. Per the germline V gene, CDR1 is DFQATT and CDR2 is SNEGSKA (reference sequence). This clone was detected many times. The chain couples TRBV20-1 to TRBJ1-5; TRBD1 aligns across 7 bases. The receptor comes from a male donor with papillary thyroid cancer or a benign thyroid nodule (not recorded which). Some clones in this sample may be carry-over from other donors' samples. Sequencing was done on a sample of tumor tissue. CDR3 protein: CSARDRGRLSQPQHF. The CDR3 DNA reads TGCAGTGCTAGAGACAGGGGGAGACTCTCTCAGCCCCAGCATTTT.